These T cell receptor beta chains were read from a single sample in a study of technical replicates of blood from several donors. Clones were read by immunoSEQ multiplex PCR, and TCRdb kept only the in-frame ones, dropping some. The top ten hold roughly 0.34% of the sample, which has around 100,000 clones, 85% to 95% seen once. The sample was T cells isolated from PBMCs. These receptors were obtained from a human donor in good health. CDR3s include the opening cysteine and the closing phenylalanine or tryptophan. Fields, in order: J gene, V gene, CDR3 protein.

>TRBJ2-2|TRBV30
CASKRPNTGELFF
>TRBJ2-7|TRBV7-8
CASSTRDYSYEQYF
>TRBJ2-2|TRBV18
CASSPRQGGTGELFF
>TRBJ2-7|TRBV9
CASSVGGISSYEQYF
>TRBJ2-1|TRBV27
CASSSVVQTNEQFF
>TRBJ1-5|TRBV19
CASKGVPDQPQHF
>TRBJ1-2|TRBV10-3
CAISESRQGYGYTF
>TRBJ2-7|TRBV13
CASSVGLAGDHRYEQYF
>TRBJ2-7|TRBV10-2
CASTFGGTYEQYF
>TRBJ1-3|TRBV6-5
CASSPRGNSGNTIYF
>TRBJ1-2|TRBV19
CASSIRGGYGYTF
>TRBJ2-7|TRBV5-3
CARSLEGGFGESYEQYF
>TRBJ2-1|TRBV6-5
CASSKINEQFF
>TRBJ2-5|TRBV30
CAWSAGSETQYF
>TRBJ2-3|TRBV7-6
CASSRLAGGYDGTDTQYF
>TRBJ2-7|TRBV28
CASSPPGQGTYEQYF
>TRBJ1-2|TRBV10-3
CAISESLDSSYGYTF
>TRBJ2-3|TRBV7-2
CASSLTSGRMDTQYF
>TRBJ2-3|TRBV30
CAWSSGSADTQYF
>TRBJ2-5|TRBV10-3
CAISESAGDETQYF
>TRBJ2-3|TRBV9
CASSTGLAGAVDTQYF
>TRBJ2-7|TRBV27
CASSYRTGTSGPFDYEQYF
>TRBJ2-7|TRBV27
CASSFGQGVREQYF
>TRBJ1-5|TRBV27
CASSFRIGGPMTQPQHF
>TRBJ2-3|TRBV2
CASSAGSLFTDTQYF
>TRBJ2-1|TRBV9
CASSPIGGLYNEQFF
>TRBJ2-3|TRBV21-1
CASSNAASRYADTQYF
>TRBJ1-3|TRBV11-3
CASSPGNTIYF